Shown below are 8 T cell receptor beta chains from a single sample sequenced in a study of T cell responses to AZD1222 COVID-19 vaccine. The table came from immunoSEQ multiplex PCR; TCRdb's copy has only in-frame clones and leaves some out. This table has 90,000 to 150,000 clones, 86% appearing once. This specimen consisted of peripheral blood, obtained 28 days after the second AZD1222 dose. These receptor sequences come from an adult who received the AZD1222 COVID-19 vaccine.

The table lists this clone with a count of one. The chain links TRBV7-8 to TRBJ1-2, with D unclear. This CDR3 contains 15 residues. Trimming took 5 bases from V and 1 from J, leaving 14 bases between them. Germline CDR1 and CDR2: SGHVS and FQNEAQ. The CDR3 reads CASSPEAIYNYGYTF. The DNA of the CDR3 is TGTGCCAGCAGCCCAGAGGCCATCTATAACTATGGCTACACCTTC.

The chain carries TRBV19 and TRBJ1-2; 8 nucleotides align to TRBD1. Germline lookup yields CDR1 LNHDA and CDR2 SQIVND (reference sequence). The CDR3 is 15 residues long. The V gene end was trimmed by 1 base and the J gene end by 3 bases; junction bases not matched to a gene: 4. CDR3 region: CASSIGTGQDYGYTF. The CDR3 DNA follows: TGTGCCAGTAGTATAGGTACGGGACAGGACTATGGCTACACCTTC.

The V call is TRBV7-9, the J call TRBJ2-3; D is unresolved. CDR1 and CDR2 (germline): SEHNR, FQNEAQ (reference sequence). The CDR3 spans 13 residues. Trimming removed 7 bases from V and 9 bases from J, with 17 bases in between. CDR3 coding DNA: TGTGCCAGCACCACTCGAACTGCCGGGACGCAGTATTTT. Translation: CASTTRTAGTQYF.

The chain recombines TRBV18 with TRBJ2-7; TRBD1 agrees at 10 bases. V lost 3 bases and J lost 3; bases outside the gene matches: 2. Germline V gene lookup returns CDR1 KGHSH and CDR2 LQKENI. The CDR3 loop spans 14 amino acids. The CDR3 here is CASSPDRGHYEQYF. In DNA, the CDR3 is TGTGCCAGCTCACCCGACAGGGGGCACTACGAGCAGTACTTC.

The V and J genes are TRBV30 and TRBJ1-2; D is uncertain. The CDR3 totals 13 residues. Germline V gene lookup returns CDR1 GTSNPN and CDR2 SVGIG (reference sequence). V lost 5 bases and J lost 5, with 15 bases in between. CDR3 in amino acids: CAWEGRIQYGYTF. CDR3 DNA sequence: TGTGCCTGGGAAGGCAGGATCCAATATGGCTACACCTTC.

The chain carries TRBV7-9 and TRBJ2-7; a possible D gene is TRBD1 (6 bases). V lost 6 bases and J 2 bases, leaving 11 bases between the germline ends. The length of the CDR3 is 13 residues. CDR1 and CDR2 from the germline V gene are SEHNR and FQNEAQ (reference sequence). The CDR3 is CASREDSTYEQYF. The CDR3 nucleotides are TGTGCCAGCAGAGAGGACAGCACCTACGAGCAGTACTTC.

This clone was detected only once. V and J are TRBV9 and TRBJ1-5, with TRBD1 as a possible D gene (6 bases). The CDR3 is 13 residues long. With 0 bases removed from V and 9 bases from J, the gap between germline ends came to 10 bases. Germline values: CDR1 SGDLS, CDR2 YYNGEE. CDR3 nucleotides: TGTGCCAGCAGCGTAGAACAGGGAGGGCCCCAGCATTTT. As protein: CASSVEQGGPQHF.

The chain carries TRBV5-4 and TRBJ1-2; TRBD1 matches at 10 bases. The CDR3 has 17 amino acids. The germline V gene has CDR1 SGHNT and CDR2 YYREEE (reference sequence). V shed 6 bases, J shed 7 bases, and the junction held 18 bases outside the gene matches. Here the CDR3 reads CASNLKNIRGQGIGYTF. CDR3 bases: TGTGCCAGCAACCTTAAAAACATCCGGGGACAGGGGATTGGCTACACCTTC.